This TCR beta chain was identified in a study of shared clonotypes between healthy human individuals. In the study overall: The study used three CD4 naive, three CD4 memory, two CD8 naive and one CD8 memory plate per donor.

Clones were read by immunoSEQ multiplex PCR, and TCRdb kept only the in-frame ones, dropping some. This table holds 2 million to 2.5 million clones, 85% to 95% found once. CD4+ cells were split into CD45RA+ naive and CD45RA-negative memory subsets. The clonotype was recovered from a man younger than 30 in good health. Some clones in this sample may be carry-over from other donors' samples. Specimen: naive CD4+ T cells from PBMCs. The subset denotes: CD45RA+ positively selected.

CDR3 nucleotide sequence: TGTGCCAGCAGTCCCCAAGGGACAGGAAATGATGGCTACACCTTC. Protein sequence: CASSPQGTGNDGYTF. The V gene is TRBV28, the J gene TRBJ1-2; 8 nucleotides match TRBD1. Trimming cost V 5 bases and J 6 bases; bases outside gene matches: 11. The CDR3 runs to 15 residues. Germline V CDR1 and CDR2: MDHEN, SYDVKM.